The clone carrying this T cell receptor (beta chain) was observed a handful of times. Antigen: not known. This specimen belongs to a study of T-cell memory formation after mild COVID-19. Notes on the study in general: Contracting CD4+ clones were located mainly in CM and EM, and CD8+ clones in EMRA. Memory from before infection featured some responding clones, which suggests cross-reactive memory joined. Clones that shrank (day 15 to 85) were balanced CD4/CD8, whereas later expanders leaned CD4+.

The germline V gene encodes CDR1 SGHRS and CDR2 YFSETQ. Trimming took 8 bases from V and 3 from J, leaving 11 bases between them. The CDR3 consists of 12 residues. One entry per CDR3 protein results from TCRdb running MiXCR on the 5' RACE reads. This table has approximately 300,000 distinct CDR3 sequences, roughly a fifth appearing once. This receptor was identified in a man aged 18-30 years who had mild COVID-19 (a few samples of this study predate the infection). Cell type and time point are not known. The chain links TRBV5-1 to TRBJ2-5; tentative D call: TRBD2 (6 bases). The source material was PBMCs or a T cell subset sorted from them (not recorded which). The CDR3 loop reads CARGRDKETQYF. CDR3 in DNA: TGCGCCAGGGGGCGGGATAAAGAGACCCAGTACTTC.